The present TCR beta chain was sequenced within a study of a mutant IDH1 vaccine in newly diagnosed glioma. Looking at the study overall: Therapy received beforehand was radiotherapy, temozolomide, or both, with most patients given both.

Sequencing was performed with immunoSEQ multiplex PCR; in TCRdb, only in-frame clones are kept and a portion is missing. The repertoire has around 36,000 clones, 80% to 95% of them found once; the top ten carry about 2.6%. Time point denoted: week 5, during vaccination. Vaccination used 300 ug of mutant IDH1 20-mer peptide per dose, with topical imiquimod. The germline gives CDR1 SGHTS, CDR2 YDEGEE. The CDR3 loop spans 16 amino acids. V was cut by 5 bases and J by 0 bases, with 15 bases left in between. This clone was observed once. Its specificity is unknown. The TCR sequence derives from a man aged 50 to 60 with glioma. This chain joins TRBV5-8 and TRBJ1-5; D gene unclear. The specimen comprised PBMCs, sampled from a glioma patient whose treatment included an IDH1 peptide vaccine. The CDR3 is CASRLIGRDSNQPQHF. DNA for the CDR3: TGTGCCAGCAGGCTTATCGGCCGGGATAGCAATCAGCCCCAGCATTTT.